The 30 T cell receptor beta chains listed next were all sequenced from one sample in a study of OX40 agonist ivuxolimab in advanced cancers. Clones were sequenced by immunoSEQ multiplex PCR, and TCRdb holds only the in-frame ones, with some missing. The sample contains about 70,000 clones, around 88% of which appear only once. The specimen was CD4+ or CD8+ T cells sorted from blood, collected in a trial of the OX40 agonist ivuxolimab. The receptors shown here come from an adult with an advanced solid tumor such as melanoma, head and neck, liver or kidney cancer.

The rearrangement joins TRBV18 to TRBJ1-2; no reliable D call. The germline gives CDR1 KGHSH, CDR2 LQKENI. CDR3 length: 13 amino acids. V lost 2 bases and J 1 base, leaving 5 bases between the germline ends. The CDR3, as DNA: TGTGCCAGCTCACCAGGTTTTAACTATGGCTACACCTTC. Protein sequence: CASSPGFNYGYTF.

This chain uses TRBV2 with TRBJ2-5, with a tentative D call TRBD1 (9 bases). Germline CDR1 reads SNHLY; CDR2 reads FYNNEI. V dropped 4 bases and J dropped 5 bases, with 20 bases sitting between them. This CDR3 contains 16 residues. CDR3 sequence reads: CASSGGVAGTGETQYF. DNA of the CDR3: TGTGCCAGCAGTGGTGGCGTAGCGGGGACAGGGGAGACCCAGTACTTC.

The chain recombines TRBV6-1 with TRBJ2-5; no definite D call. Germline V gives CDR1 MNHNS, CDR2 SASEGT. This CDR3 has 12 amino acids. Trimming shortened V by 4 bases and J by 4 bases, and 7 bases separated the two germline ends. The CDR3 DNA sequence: TGTGCCAGCAGTGCAAGAGGAGAGACCCAGTACTTC. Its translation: CASSARGETQYF.

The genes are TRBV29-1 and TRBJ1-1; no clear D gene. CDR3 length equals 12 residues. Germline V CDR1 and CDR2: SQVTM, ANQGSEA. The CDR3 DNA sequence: TGCAGTTCCTCTGGCGGAGGCACTGAAGCTTTCTTT. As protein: CSSSGGGTEAFF.

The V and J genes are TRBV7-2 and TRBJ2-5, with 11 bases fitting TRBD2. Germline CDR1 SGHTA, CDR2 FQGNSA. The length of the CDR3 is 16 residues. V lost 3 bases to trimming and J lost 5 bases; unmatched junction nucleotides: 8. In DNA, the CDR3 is TGTGCCAGCAGCTTTTCGGGTAGCGGGGGGGCCGAGACCCAGTACTTC. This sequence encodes CASSFSGSGGAETQYF. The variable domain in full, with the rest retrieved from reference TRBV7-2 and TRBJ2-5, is GAGVSQSPSNKVTEKGKDVELRCDPISGHTALYWYRQSLGQGLEFLIYFQGNSAPDKSGLPSDRFSAERTGGSVSTLTIQRTQQEDSAVYLCASSFSGSGGAETQYFGPGTRLLVL.

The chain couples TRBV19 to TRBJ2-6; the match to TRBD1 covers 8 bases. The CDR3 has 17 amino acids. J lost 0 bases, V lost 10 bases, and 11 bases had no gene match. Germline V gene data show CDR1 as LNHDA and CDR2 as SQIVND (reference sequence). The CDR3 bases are TGTGCCACTAACGGGGACAGGCACAGCTCTGGGGCCAACGTCCTGACTTTC. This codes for CATNGDRHSSGANVLTF.

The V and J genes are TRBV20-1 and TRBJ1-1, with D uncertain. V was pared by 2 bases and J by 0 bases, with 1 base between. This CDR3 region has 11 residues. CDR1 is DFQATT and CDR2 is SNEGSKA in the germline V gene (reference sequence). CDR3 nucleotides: TGCAGTGCTAGATTGAACACTGAAGCTTTCTTT. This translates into CSARLNTEAFF.

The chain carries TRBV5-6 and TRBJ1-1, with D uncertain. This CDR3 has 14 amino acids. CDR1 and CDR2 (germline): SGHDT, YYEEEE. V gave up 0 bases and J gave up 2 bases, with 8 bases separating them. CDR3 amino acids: CASSLVLLNTEAFF. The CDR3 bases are TGTGCCAGCAGCTTGGTACTACTTAACACTGAAGCTTTCTTT.

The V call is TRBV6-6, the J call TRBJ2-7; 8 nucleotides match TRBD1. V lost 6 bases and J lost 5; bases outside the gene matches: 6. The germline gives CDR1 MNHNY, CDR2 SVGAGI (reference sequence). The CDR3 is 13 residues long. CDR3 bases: TGTGCCAGCAGCCTCGGACAGGGCGACGAGCAGTACTTC. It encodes CASSLGQGDEQYF.

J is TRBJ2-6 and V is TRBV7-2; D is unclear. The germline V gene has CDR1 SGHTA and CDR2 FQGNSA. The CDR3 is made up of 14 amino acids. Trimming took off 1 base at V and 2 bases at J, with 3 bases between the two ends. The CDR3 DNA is TGTGCCAGCAGCTTAGATCCTGGGGCCAACGTCCTGACTTTC. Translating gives CASSLDPGANVLTF.

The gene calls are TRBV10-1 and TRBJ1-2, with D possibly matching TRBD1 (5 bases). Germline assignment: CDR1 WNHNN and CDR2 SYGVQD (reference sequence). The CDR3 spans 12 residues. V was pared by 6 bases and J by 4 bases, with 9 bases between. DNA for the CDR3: TGCGCCAGCAGAGGCAGGGTCTATGGCTACACCTTC. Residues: CASRGRVYGYTF.

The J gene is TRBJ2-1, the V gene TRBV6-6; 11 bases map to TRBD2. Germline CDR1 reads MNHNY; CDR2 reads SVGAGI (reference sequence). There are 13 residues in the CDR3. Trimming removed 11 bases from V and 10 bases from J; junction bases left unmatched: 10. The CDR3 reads CASKAASGGEQFF. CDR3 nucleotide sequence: TGTGCCTCAAAGGCGGCTAGCGGGGGGGAGCAGTTCTTC.

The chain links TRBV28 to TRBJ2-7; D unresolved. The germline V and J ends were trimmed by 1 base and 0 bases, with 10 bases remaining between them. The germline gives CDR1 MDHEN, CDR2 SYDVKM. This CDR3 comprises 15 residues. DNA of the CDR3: TGTGCCAGCAGTTTATCTGTCTTATCCTCCTACGAGCAGTACTTC. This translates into CASSLSVLSSYEQYF.

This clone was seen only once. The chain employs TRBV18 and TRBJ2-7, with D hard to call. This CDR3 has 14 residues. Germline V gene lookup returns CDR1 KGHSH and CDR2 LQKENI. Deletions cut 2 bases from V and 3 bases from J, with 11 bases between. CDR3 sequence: CASSPREFSYEQYF. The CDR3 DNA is TGTGCCAGCTCACCAAGGGAATTCAGCTACGAGCAGTACTTC.

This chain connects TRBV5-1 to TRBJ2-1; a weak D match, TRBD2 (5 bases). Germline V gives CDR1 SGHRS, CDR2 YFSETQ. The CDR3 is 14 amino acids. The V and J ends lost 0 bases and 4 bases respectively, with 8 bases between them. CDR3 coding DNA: TGCGCCAGCAGCTTGGCAGCGGAATACAATGAGCAGTTCTTC. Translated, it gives CASSLAAEYNEQFF.

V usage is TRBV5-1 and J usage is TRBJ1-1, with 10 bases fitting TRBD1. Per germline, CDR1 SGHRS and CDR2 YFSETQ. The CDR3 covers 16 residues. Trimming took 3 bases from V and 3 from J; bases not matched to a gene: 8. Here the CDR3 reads CASSSTRQGAHTEAFF. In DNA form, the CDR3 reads TGCGCCAGCAGCTCGACACGACAGGGGGCGCACACTGAAGCTTTCTTT.

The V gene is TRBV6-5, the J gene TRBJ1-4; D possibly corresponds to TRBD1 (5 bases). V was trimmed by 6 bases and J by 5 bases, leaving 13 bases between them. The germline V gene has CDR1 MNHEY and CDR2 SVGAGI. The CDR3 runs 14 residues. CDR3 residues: CASSLGGVNEKLFF. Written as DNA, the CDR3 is TGTGCCAGCAGCCTTGGGGGGGTGAATGAAAAACTGTTTTTT.

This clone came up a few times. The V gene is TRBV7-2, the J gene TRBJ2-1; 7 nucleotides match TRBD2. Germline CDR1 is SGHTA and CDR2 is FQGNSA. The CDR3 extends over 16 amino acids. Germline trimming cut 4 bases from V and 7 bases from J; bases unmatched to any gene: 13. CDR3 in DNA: TGTGCCAGCAGCTCACGGTGGGGGGGAGGTACAAATGAGCAGTTCTTC. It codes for CASSSRWGGGTNEQFF.

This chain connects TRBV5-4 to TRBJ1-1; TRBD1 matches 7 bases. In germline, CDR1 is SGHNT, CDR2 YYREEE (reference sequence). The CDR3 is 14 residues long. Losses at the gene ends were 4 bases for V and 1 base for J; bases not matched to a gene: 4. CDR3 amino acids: CASSKGAGNTEAFF. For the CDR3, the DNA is TGTGCCAGCAGCAAGGGGGCAGGGAACACTGAAGCTTTCTTT. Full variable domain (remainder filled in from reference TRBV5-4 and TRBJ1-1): ETGVTQSPTHLIKTRGQQVTLRCSSQSGHNTVSWYQQALGQGPQFIFQYYREEENGRGNFPPRFSGLQFPNYSSELNVNALELDDSALYLCASSKGAGNTEAFFGQGTRLTVV.

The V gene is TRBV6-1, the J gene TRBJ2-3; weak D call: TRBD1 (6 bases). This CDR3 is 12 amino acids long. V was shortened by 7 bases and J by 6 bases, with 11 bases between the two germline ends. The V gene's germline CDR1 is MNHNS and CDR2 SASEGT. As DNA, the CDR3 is TGTGCCAGCAATCAGGGGCCGGATACGCAGTATTTT. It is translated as CASNQGPDTQYF.

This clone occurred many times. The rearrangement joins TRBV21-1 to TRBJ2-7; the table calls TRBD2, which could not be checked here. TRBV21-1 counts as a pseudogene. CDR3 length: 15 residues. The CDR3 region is CASSKDSASCWEQYF. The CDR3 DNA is TGTGCCAGCAGCAAAGACTCGGCTAGCTGTTGGGAGCAGTACTTC.

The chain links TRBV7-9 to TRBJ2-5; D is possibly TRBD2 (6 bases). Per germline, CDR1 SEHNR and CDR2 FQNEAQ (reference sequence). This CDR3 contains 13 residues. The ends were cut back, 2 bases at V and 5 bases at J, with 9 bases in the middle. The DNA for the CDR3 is TGTGCCAGCAGCTTATTGGAGGGGGAGACCCAGTACTTC. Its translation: CASSLLEGETQYF.

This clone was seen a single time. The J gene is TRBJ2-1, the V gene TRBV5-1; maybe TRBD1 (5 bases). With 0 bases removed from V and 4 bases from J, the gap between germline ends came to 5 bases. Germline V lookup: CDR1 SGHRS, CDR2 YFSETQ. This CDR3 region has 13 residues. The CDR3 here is CASSLGQYNEQFF. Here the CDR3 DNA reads TGCGCCAGCAGCTTGGGACAGTACAATGAGCAGTTCTTC. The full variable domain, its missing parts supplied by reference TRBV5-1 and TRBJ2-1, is KAGVTQTPRYLIKTRGQQVTLSCSPISGHRSVSWYQQTPGQGLQFLFEYFSETQRNKGNFPGRFSGRQFSNSRSEMNVSTLELGDSALYLCASSLGQYNEQFFGPGTRLTVL.

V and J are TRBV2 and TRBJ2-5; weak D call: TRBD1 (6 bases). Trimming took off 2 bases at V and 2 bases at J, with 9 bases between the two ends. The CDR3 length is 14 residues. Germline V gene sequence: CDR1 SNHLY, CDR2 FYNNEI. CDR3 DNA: TGTGCCAGCAGTGAAACCAGGGGACAAGAGACCCAGTACTTC. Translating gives CASSETRGQETQYF.

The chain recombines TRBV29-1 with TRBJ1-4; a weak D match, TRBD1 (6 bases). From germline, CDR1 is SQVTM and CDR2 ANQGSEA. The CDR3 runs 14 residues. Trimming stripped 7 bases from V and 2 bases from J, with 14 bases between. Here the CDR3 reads CSALGGATNEKLFF. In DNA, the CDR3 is TGCAGCGCTCTAGGGGGGGCGACTAATGAAAAACTGTTTTTT.

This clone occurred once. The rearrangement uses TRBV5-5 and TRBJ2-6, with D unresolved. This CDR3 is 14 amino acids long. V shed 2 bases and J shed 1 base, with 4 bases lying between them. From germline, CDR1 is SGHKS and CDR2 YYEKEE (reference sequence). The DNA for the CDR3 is TGTGCCAGCAGCTTTGGATCTGGGGCCAACGTCCTGACTTTC. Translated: CASSFGSGANVLTF.

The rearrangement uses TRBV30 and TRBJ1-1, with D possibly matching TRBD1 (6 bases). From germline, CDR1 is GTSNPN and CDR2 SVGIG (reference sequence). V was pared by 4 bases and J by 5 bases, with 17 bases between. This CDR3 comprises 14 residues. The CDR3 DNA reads TGTGCCTGGACCGCTATGGGGGCAGTTACTGAAGCTTTCTTT. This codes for CAWTAMGAVTEAFF.

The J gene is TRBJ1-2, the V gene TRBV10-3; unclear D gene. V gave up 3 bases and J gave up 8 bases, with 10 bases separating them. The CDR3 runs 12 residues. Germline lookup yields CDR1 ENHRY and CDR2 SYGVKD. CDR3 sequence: CAISDPTKGYTF. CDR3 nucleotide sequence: TGTGCCATCAGTGACCCCACGAAGGGCTACACCTTC.

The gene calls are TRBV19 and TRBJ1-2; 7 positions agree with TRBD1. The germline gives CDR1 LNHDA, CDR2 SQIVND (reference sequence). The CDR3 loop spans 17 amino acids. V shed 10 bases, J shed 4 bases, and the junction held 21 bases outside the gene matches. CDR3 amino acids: CATRGQDTGAASYGYTF. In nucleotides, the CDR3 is TGTGCCACCAGGGGCCAAGATACAGGGGCCGCCTCCTATGGCTACACCTTC.

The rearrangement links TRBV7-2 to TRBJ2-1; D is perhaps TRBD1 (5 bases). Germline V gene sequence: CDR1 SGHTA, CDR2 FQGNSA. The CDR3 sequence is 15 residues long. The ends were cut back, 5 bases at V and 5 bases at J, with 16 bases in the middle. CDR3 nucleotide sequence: TGTGCCAGCAGCCGATCTAGGGGTAGACACAATGAGCAGTTCTTC. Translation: CASSRSRGRHNEQFF.